This T cell receptor (beta chain) comes out of a study of T cells after somatic rescue of genetic block. Germline V gives CDR1 SGHTA, CDR2 FQGNSA. The V gene lost 1 base and the J gene lost 2 bases, with 3 bases spanning the gap. CDR3 length: 14 amino acids. Here immunoSEQ multiplex PCR was the method, and the copy in TCRdb shows in-frame clones only, minus some. Among more than 10,000 clones listed, 78% were seen once. The receptor comes from a boy younger than 18. Specimen: peripheral blood mononuclear cells (PBMCs). This chain connects TRBV7-2 to TRBJ1-6; D gene unclear. CDR3 DNA sequence: TGTGCCAGCAGCTTAGGAGCCTATAATTCACCCCTCCACTTT. Translation: CASSLGAYNSPLHF. The variable domain in full, with the rest retrieved from reference TRBV7-2 and TRBJ1-6, is GAGVSQSPSNKVTEKGKDVELRCDPISGHTALYWYRQSLGQGLEFLIYFQGNSAPDKSGLPSDRFSAERTGGSVSTLTIQRTQQEDSAVYLCASSLGAYNSPLHFGNGTRLTVT.